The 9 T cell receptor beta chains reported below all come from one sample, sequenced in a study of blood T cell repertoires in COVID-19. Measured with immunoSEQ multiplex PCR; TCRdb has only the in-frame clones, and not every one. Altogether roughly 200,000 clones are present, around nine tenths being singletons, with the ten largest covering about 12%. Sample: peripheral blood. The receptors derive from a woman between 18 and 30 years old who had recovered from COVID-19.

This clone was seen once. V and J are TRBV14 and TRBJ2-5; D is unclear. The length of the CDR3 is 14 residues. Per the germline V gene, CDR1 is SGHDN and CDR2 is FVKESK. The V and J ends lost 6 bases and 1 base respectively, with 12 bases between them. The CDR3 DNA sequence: TGTGCCAGCAGTCTTTCTATCTTCCAAGAGACCCAGTACTTC. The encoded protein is CASSLSIFQETQYF.

The DNA for the CDR3 is TGTGCCAGCTCACCACCAAGGACAGGGGCGCGAATTATCACCAATGAGCAGTTCTTC. It is translated as CASSPPRTGARIITNEQFF. The V call is TRBV18, the J call TRBJ2-1; 9 nucleotides match TRBD1. This CDR3 has 19 residues. The V gene's germline CDR1 is KGHSH and CDR2 LQKENI. Trimming cost V 0 bases and J 6 bases; bases outside gene matches: 15. Together with reference TRBV18 and TRBJ2-1, the CDR3 gives the full variable domain: NAGVMQNPRHLVRRRGQEARLRCSPMKGHSHVYWYRQLPEEGLKFMVYLQKENIIDESGMPKERFSAEFPKEGPSILRIQQVVRGDSAAYFCASSPPRTGARIITNEQFFGPGTRLTVL.

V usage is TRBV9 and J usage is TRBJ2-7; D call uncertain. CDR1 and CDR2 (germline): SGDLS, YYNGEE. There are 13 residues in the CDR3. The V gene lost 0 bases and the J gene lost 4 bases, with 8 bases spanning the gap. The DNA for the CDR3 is TGTGCCAGCAGCGTAGCTTACGGGTACGAGCAGTACTTC. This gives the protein CASSVAYGYEQYF.

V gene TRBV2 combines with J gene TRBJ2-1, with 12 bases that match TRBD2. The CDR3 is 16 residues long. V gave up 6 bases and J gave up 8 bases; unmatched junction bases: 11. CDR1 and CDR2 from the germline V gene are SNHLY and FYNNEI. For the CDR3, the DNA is TGTGCCAGCAGCAAACAGGGACTAGCGGGCGGGGATGAGCAGTTCTTC. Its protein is CASSKQGLAGGDEQFF.

CDR3 sequence: CAWSSGKGSEKLFF. CDR3 nucleotides: TGTGCCTGGAGTTCGGGGAAGGGAAGTGAAAAACTGTTTTTT. V gene TRBV30 combines with J gene TRBJ1-4; D gene uncertain. This CDR3 is built from 14 residues. Trimming removed 2 bases from V and 7 bases from J, with 14 bases in between. In germline, CDR1 is GTSNPN, CDR2 SVGIG (reference sequence). Based on the CDR3 plus reference TRBV30 and TRBJ1-4, the full variable domain is SQTIHQWPATLVQPVGSPLSLECTVEGTSNPNLYWYRQAAGRGLQLLFYSVGIGQISSEVPQNLSASRPQDRQFILSSKKLLLSDSGFYLCAWSSGKGSEKLFFGSGTQLSVL.

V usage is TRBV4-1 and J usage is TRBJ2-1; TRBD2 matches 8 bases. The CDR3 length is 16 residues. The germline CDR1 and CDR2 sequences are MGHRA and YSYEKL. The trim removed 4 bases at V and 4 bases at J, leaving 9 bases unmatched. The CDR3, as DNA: TGCGCCAGCAGCCTGATGACTAGCGCGTCTTACAATGAGCAGTTCTTC. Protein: CASSLMTSASYNEQFF.

CDR3 sequence reads: CASSETGQGTQPQHF. For the CDR3, the DNA is TGTGCCAGCAGTGAAACGGGACAGGGAACTCAGCCCCAGCATTTT. The chain combines TRBV6-1 with TRBJ1-5; 9 nucleotides line up with TRBD1. J was trimmed by 6 bases and V by 2 bases; bases with no gene match: 5. The CDR3 contains 15 residues. CDR1 and CDR2 (germline): MNHNS, SASEGT.

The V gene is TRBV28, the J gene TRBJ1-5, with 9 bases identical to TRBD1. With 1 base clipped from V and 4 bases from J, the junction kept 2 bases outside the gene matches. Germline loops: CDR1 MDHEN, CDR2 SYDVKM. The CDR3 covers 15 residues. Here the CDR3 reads CASSLSDRGNQPQHF. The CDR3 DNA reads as TGTGCCAGCAGTTTATCGGACAGGGGAAATCAGCCCCAGCATTTT.

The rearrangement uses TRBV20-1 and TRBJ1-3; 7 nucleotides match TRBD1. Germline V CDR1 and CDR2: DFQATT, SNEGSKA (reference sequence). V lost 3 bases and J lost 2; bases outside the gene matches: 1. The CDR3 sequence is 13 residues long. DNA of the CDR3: TGCAGTGCTAGTGGGACAGCTGGAAACACCATATATTTT. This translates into CSASGTAGNTIYF.